A single T cell receptor (beta chain) is shown here with its context. This entry comes from a study of blood T cell repertoires in COVID-19. Per the authors' pipeline: Reference gene primer amplification gave estimated nucleated cell counts. Generated by immunoSEQ multiplex PCR, the TCRdb table keeps only in-frame clones and is missing some. That table supplies the V and J calls and clone size; D and trimming were determined from the DNA. The sample shows about 150,000 clones, 76% of them seen only once. V lost 2 bases to trimming and J lost 5 bases, with 16 bases between them. The CDR3 totals 15 residues. CDR1 is SGHDT and CDR2 is YYEEEE in the germline V gene.

The clonotype comes from a man aged 60 to 69 with acute or convalescent COVID-19. Specimen: peripheral blood. The chain couples TRBV5-6 to TRBJ2-5; D is perhaps TRBD2 (5 bases). CDR3 sequence: CASSLRSRDRETQYF. In DNA form, the CDR3 reads TGTGCCAGCAGCTTACGGTCCCGGGATCGGGAGACCCAGTACTTC.